Detailed here is one T cell receptor (beta chain). Its antigen is undetermined. These data originate in a study of vaccination and CD4 T cells after COVID-19. The assay that was used to sequence DNA from cultured CD4+ T cells was the Oncomine TCR Beta short-read assay. One entry per CDR3 protein results from TCRdb running MiXCR on the PCR reads. The sample includes 12,000 to 15,000 distinct CDR3 sequences, about 48% of them seen just once. Germline CDR1 and CDR2: SEHNR and FQNEAQ (reference sequence). This CDR3 is 16 amino acids long. The ends lost 6 bases at V and 1 base at J; junction bases unmatched: 3. Documented treatment: roughly 10-day PBMC culture with coronavirus spike peptide pools or control peptides (ViraFEST assay). ViraFEST relied on peptide pools to expand antigen-specific T cells; the TCRs were sequenced afterward.

The specimen comprised CD4+ T cells from blood, cultured in vitro, sampled before SARS-CoV-2 vaccination. The chain employs TRBV7-9 and TRBJ2-1, with 13 bases aligning to TRBD2. The source is a human donor who had recovered from COVID-19. CDR3 sequence reads: CASRPTSGRSYNEQFF. The CDR3 DNA reads as TGTGCCAGCAGGCCGACTAGCGGGAGGTCCTACAATGAGCAGTTCTTC.